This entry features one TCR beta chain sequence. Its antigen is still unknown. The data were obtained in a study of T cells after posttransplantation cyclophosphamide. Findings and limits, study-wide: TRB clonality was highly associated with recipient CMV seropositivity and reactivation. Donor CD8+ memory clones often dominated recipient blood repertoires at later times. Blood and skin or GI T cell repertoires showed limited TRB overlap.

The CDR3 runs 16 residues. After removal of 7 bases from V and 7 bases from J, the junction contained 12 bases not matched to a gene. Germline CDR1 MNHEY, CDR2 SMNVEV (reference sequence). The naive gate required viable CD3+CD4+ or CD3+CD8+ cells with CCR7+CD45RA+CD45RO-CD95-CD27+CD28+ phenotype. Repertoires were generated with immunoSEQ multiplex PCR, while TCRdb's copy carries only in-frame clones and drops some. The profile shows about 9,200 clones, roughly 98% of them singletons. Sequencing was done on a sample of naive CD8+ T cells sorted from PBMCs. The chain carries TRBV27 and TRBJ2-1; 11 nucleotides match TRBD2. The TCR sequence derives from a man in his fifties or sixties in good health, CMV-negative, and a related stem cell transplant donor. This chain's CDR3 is CASILASGRPPNEQFF. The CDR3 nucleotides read TGTGCCAGCATACTCGCTAGCGGGAGGCCTCCGAATGAGCAGTTCTTC.